This TCR beta chain was sequenced during a study of blood T cell repertoires in COVID-19. Germline CDR1 and CDR2: KGHSH and LQKENI. The CDR3 spans 14 residues. V shed 8 bases and J 2 bases; nucleotides not matched to a gene: 4. Repertoires were generated with immunoSEQ multiplex PCR, while TCRdb's copy carries only in-frame clones and drops some. The repertoire includes about 240,000 clones, approximately 91% of them detected once, and roughly 0.8% sits in the top ten. This chain links TRBV18 with TRBJ2-1, with 9 positions matching TRBD2. The sample was peripheral blood. This sequence originates from a woman between 25 and 40 years old with acute or convalescent COVID-19. Here the CDR3 DNA reads TGTGCCAGCCTTAGCGGGGGAACCTACAATGAGCAGTTCTTC. This translates into CASLSGGTYNEQFF.